The next 4 T cell receptor beta chains were all read from a single sample in a study of blood T cells in healthy people across ages. Next came a second PCR, run for about 6 to 11 cycles, which used a sample-barcoded 5' primer along with a J-beta primer mix. TCRdb redid the calling of the 5' RACE reads with MiXCR, one entry per CDR3 protein. The table includes approximately 730,000 distinct CDR3 sequences, about 40% detected once. The sequenced sample consisted of blood. The receptors stem from a woman aged 60 to 75 in good health.

This clonotype was detected only a few times. This chain links TRBV6-5 with TRBJ2-3; 9 bases line up with TRBD2. The V and J ends lost 0 bases and 1 base, in that order; junction bases with no gene match: 2. The CDR3 is made up of 16 amino acids. CDR1 MNHEY and CDR2 SVGAGI come from the germline V gene. The chain's CDR3 is CASSYSASGGTDTQYF. CDR3 in DNA: TGTGCCAGCAGTTACTCGGCTAGCGGGGGCACAGATACGCAGTATTTT.

The gene calls are TRBV7-8 and TRBJ2-7, with D perhaps TRBD1 or TRBD2 (5 bases each). Germline V CDR1 and CDR2: SGHVS, FQNEAQ. The CDR3 spans 14 residues. The V end was cut by 4 bases, the J end by 3 bases, with 13 bases between. The CDR3 region has the DNA TGTGCCAGCAGCTCCCGGGGCTCCGACTACGAGCAGTACTTC. Amino acid sequence: CASSSRGSDYEQYF.

The gene calls are TRBV6-5 and TRBJ2-1, with D uncertain. V lost 3 bases and J 12 bases, leaving 15 bases between the germline ends. From germline, CDR1 is MNHEY and CDR2 SVGAGI. CDR3 length equals 13 residues. CDR3: CASSYKFETGQFF. The CDR3 bases are TGTGCCAGCAGTTATAAGTTTGAGACGGGGCAGTTCTTC.

The chain carries TRBV20-1 and TRBJ2-7; possible D gene TRBD2, 5 bases. Germline values: CDR1 DFQATT, CDR2 SNEGSKA (reference sequence). The CDR3 loop spans 13 amino acids. Trimming stripped 2 bases from V and 2 bases from J, with 10 bases between. This chain's CDR3 is CSARREGTYEQYF. CDR3 nucleotides: TGCAGTGCTAGACGAGAGGGCACCTACGAGCAGTACTTC.